This T cell receptor (beta chain) derives from a study of blood T cell repertoires in COVID-19. Turning to the study itself: Donors in the United States, Italy and Spain gave samples during acute or convalescent COVID-19. Sample material is recorded as cDNA or gDNA derived from T cells, B-cell-depleted T cells, or PBMCs.

Produced via immunoSEQ multiplex PCR; TCRdb's table is partial and in-frame only. The sample lists about 200,000 clones, approximately 84% occurring once. This clone was seen once. J was trimmed by 7 bases and V by 6 bases; bases with no gene match: 4. There are 13 residues in the CDR3. Germline V gene sequence: CDR1 LGHDT, CDR2 YNNKEL (reference sequence). The clonotype was recovered from a human donor with acute or convalescent COVID-19. The donor label of this sample is uncertain. Sequenced sample: peripheral blood. The chain recombines TRBV3-1 (or the pseudogene TRBV3-2) with TRBJ2-1; the match to TRBD2 covers 9 bases. The CDR3 DNA reads TGTGCCAGCAGGTTTCTAGCGGGAAATGAGCAGTTCTTC. Translating gives CASRFLAGNEQFF.